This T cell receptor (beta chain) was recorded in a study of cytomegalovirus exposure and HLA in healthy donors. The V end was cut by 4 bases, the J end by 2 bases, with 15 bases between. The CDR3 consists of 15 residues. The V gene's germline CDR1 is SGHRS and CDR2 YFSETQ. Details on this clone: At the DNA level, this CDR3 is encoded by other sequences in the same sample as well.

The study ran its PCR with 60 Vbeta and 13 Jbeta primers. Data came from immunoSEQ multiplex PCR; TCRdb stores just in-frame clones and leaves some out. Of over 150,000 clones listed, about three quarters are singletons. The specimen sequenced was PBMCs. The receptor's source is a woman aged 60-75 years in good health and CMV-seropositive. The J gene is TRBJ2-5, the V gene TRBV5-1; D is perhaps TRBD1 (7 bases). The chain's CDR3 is CASSPGAGQQETQYF. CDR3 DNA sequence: TGCGCCAGCAGCCCGGGGGCGGGACAGCAAGAGACCCAGTACTTC. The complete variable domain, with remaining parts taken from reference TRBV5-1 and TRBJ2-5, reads KAGVTQTPRYLIKTRGQQVTLSCSPISGHRSVSWYQQTPGQGLQFLFEYFSETQRNKGNFPGRFSGRQFSNSRSEMNVSTLELGDSALYLCASSPGAGQQETQYFGPGTRLLVL.